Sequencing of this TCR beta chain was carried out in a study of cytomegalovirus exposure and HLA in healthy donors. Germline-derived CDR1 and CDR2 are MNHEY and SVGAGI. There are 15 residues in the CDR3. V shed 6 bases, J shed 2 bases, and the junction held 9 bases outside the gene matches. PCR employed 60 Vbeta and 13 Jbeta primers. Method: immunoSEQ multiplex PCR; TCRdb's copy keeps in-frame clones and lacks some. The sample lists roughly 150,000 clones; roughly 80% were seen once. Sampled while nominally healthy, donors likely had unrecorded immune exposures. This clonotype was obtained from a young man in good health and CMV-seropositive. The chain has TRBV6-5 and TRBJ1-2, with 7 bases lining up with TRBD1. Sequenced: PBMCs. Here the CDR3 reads CASRDRQGQNYGYTF. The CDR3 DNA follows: TGTGCCAGCAGGGACCGACAGGGCCAAAACTATGGCTACACCTTC.